This T cell receptor (beta chain) was identified during a study of PD-1 blockade in classical Hodgkin lymphoma. Broader study findings: Patients who began taking nivolumab under 1 year after ASCT were left out. Whatever underlies the repertoire differences (possibly disease activity or prior therapy) remains undefined. While CD8+ TCR diversity did not rise significantly by C4D1, CD4+ TCR diversity did. Newly diagnosed patients and complete responders had comparable diversity at baseline.

All trial patients relapsed after autologous stem cell transplantation. Worth noting for this clone: The target antigen is unknown.

The CDR3 is 16 amino acids. Germline CDR1 MNHEY, CDR2 SMNVEV (reference sequence). With 2 bases removed from V and 1 base from J, the gap between germline ends came to 13 bases. Sequencing used immunoSEQ multiplex PCR; TCRdb keeps in-frame clones, though not all of them. The sample holds 43,000 or so clones, roughly 90% seen once. The receptor's source is a human donor with classical Hodgkin lymphoma. Source: peripheral blood mononuclear cells (PBMCs), taken at baseline. This rearrangement joins TRBV27 to TRBJ2-3; D is unclear. This chain's CDR3 is CASSLMRSRGTDTQYF. DNA for the CDR3: TGTGCCAGCAGTTTAATGCGGAGTAGGGGCACAGATACGCAGTATTTT.